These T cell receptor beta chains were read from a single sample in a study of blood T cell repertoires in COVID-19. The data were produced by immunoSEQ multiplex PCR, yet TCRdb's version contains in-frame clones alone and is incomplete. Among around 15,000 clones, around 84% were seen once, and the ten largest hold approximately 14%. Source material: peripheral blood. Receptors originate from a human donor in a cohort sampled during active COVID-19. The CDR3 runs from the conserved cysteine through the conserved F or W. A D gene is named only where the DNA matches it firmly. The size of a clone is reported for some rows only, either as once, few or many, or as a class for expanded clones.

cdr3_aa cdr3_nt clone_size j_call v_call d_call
CASRPRGQTYEQYF TGTGCCAGCAGGCCCCGCGGACAGACGTACGAGCAGTACTTC few TRBJ2-7 TRBV6-6 -
CASSQSRTSPLQETQYF TGTGCCAGCAGTCAATCTCGGACTAGTCCCCTCCAAGAGACCCAGTACTTC - TRBJ2-5 TRBV6-2/TRBV6-3 TRBD2
CASSGYSSGANVLTF TGTGCCAGCAGCGGCTACAGCTCTGGGGCCAACGTCCTGACTTTC - TRBJ2-6 TRBV9 -
CASSRLLGGRYNEQFF TGTGCCAGCAGCCGACTCCTGGGGGGGCGATACAATGAGCAGTTCTTC - TRBJ2-1 TRBV11-2 -
CASSKPFTGGGYGYTF TGTGCCAGCAGCAAACCCTTTACAGGGGGGGGCTATGGCTACACCTTC - TRBJ1-2 TRBV9 TRBD1
CASSRGLDYGYTF TGTGCCAGCAGCAGGGGGTTAGACTATGGCTACACCTTC once TRBJ1-2 TRBV9 -
CASSQTGLGYEQYF TGTGCCAGCAGTCAGACAGGACTAGGGTACGAGCAGTACTTC - TRBJ2-7 TRBV6-2/TRBV6-3 -
CASSGGQNSPLHF TGTGCCAGCAGCGGGGGACAGAATTCACCCCTCCACTTT - TRBJ1-6 TRBV9 TRBD1
CASSQPERGIHTDTQYF TGCGCCAGCAGCCAACCTGAGCGGGGGATCCACACAGATACGCAGTATTTT - TRBJ2-3 TRBV4-1 TRBD2
CASRPMGQTYEQYF TGTGCCAGCAGGCCCATGGGACAGACCTACGAGCAGTACTTC - TRBJ2-7 TRBV27 TRBD1
CASSLRGGGNEQFF TGTGCCAGCAGCCTTCGAGGGGGGGGCAATGAGCAGTTCTTC - TRBJ2-1 TRBV7-9 -
CASSIRRDTSGNTIYF TGTGCCAGCTCCATTCGCCGGGACACCTCTGGAAACACCATATATTTT - TRBJ1-3 TRBV18 -
CASSGPGQGNYGYTF TGTGCCAGCAGTGGACCGGGACAGGGAAACTATGGCTACACCTTC once TRBJ1-2 TRBV6-2/TRBV6-3 TRBD1
CASSPHRGEDTEAFF TGTGCCAGCAGCCCCCACAGGGGAGAGGACACTGAAGCTTTCTTT few TRBJ1-1 TRBV7-7 TRBD1
CAIRGTGEAYEQYF TGTGCCATCAGGGGGACAGGGGAAGCCTACGAGCAGTACTTC - TRBJ2-7 TRBV10-3 TRBD1
CASSYQVKDTSYEQYF TGTGCCAGCAGCTACCAAGTGAAGGACACTTCCTACGAGCAGTACTTC - TRBJ2-7 TRBV7-9 -
CASSPTGQETQYF TGTGCCAGCAGTCCGACAGGGCAAGAGACCCAGTACTTC - TRBJ2-5 TRBV6-2/TRBV6-3 TRBD1
CASSMGKESGANVLTF TGTGCCAGTAGTATGGGCAAAGAATCTGGGGCCAACGTCCTGACTTTC - TRBJ2-6 TRBV19 -
CASSQGALRREKLFF TGTGCCAGCAGCCAAGGTGCATTACGTCGGGAAAAACTGTTTTTT - TRBJ1-4 TRBV14 -
CASSYAGPSYEQYF TGTGCCAGCAGTTACGCGGGGCCCTCCTACGAGCAGTACTTC - TRBJ2-7 TRBV6-2/TRBV6-3 -
CATRGGWHTF TGTGCCACCAGGGGGGGATGGCACACCTTC large TRBJ1-2 TRBV6-6 TRBD1
CASSPARRDRNEKLFF TGTGCCAGCTCACCTGCCCGCCGGGACAGAAATGAAAAACTGTTTTTT - TRBJ1-4 TRBV18 TRBD1
CASSIPGLAGNEQFF TGCGCCAGCAGCATCCCGGGACTAGCGGGTAATGAGCAGTTCTTC - TRBJ2-1 TRBV5-1 TRBD2
CASSPLSGQPDNEQFF TGTGCCAGCTCACCACTTTCAGGACAGCCCGACAATGAGCAGTTCTTC once TRBJ2-1 TRBV18 -
CATSDPRGRGYTF TGTGCCACCAGTGACCCCAGGGGGAGAGGCTACACCTTC few TRBJ1-2 TRBV24-1 TRBD1
CSAGTGGKLFF TGCAGTGCTGGGACAGGGGGAAAACTGTTTTTT - TRBJ1-4 TRBV20-1 TRBD1
CASSEGEYTEAFF TGTGCCAGCAGTGAGGGGGAATACACTGAAGCTTTCTTT - TRBJ1-1 TRBV28 -
CSVAASGGAIDTQYF TGCAGCGTTGCGGCTAGCGGGGGGGCCATAGATACGCAGTATTTT - TRBJ2-3 TRBV29-1 TRBD2
CASGPPGGLGREKLFF TGTGCTAGTGGCCCCCCCGGAGGGTTAGGGAGGGAAAAACTGTTTTTT - TRBJ1-4 TRBV12-5 -
CASSLGQGTGELFF TGTGCCAGCAGCTTAGGACAGGGCACCGGGGAGCTGTTTTTT - TRBJ2-2 TRBV7-3 TRBD1
CASRSSGTGVNSPLHF TGTGCCAGCAGATCTTCCGGGACAGGGGTTAATTCACCCCTCCACTTT - TRBJ1-6 TRBV11-1 TRBD1
CASYQSGRTIYF TGTGCCAGCTATCAATCCGGGAGAACCATATATTTT - TRBJ1-3 TRBV11-2 -
CASSQVGQDNSPLHF TGCGCCAGCAGCCAAGTGGGACAGGATAATTCACCCCTCCACTTT - TRBJ1-6 TRBV4-3 TRBD1
CASSPESGGQETQYF TGTGCCAGCAGCCCTGAGAGCGGGGGGCAAGAGACCCAGTACTTC - TRBJ2-5 TRBV6-2/TRBV6-3 TRBD2
CASSVGAASSTDTQYF TGTGCCAGCAGCGTTGGAGCAGCATCTAGCACAGATACGCAGTATTTT - TRBJ2-3 TRBV9 -
CASSSLNTGELFF TGTGCCAGCAGCTCCCTCAACACCGGGGAGCTGTTTTTT - TRBJ2-2 TRBV7-2 -
CASSLGTRGEKLFF TGCGCCAGCAGCTTGGGGACAAGGGGGGAAAAACTGTTTTTT - TRBJ1-4 TRBV5-1 -
CASSLGTGHHNEQFF TGTGCCAGCAGTCTCGGGACAGGACACCACAATGAGCAGTTCTTC - TRBJ2-1 TRBV7-3 TRBD1
CASSEADREAFF TGTGCCAGCAGTGAAGCGGACAGGGAAGCTTTCTTT - TRBJ1-1 TRBV6-1 TRBD1
CASSKQGKNTEAFF TGTGCCAGTAGTAAACAGGGTAAGAACACTGAAGCTTTCTTT - TRBJ1-1 TRBV19 -
CASTPRVAGNTIYF TGTGCCAGCACACCCCGGGTCGCGGGAAACACCATATATTTT - TRBJ1-3 TRBV7-9 -
CATSRDTVTSGNTIYF TGTGCCACCAGCAGAGATACGGTCACCTCTGGAAACACCATATATTTT - TRBJ1-3 TRBV15 -
CASSSALAGAEQFF TGTGCCAGCTCATCCGCACTAGCGGGGGCCGAGCAGTTCTTC - TRBJ2-1 TRBV18 TRBD2